This record concerns one TCR beta chain sequence. This clonotype was recorded many times. It lacks a known antigen. Base qualities are not at hand, and no much larger clone is one base apart. Reading the germline V gene gives CDR1 SGHRS and CDR2 YFSETQ. CDR3 length: 19 amino acids, cysteine to phenylalanine. Here the CDR3 DNA is all that survives: 57 bases in frame from base 1. V is pared back by 3 bases and J by 7 bases, with 28 bases lying between the germline termini. This specimen comes from a study of neurological immune-mediated disorders (dated by TCRdb to the late 2010s). Looking at the study overall: Peripheral blood TCR-beta repertoires from patients with HTLV-I-associated myelopathy (HAM/TSP), patients with multiple sclerosis, and healthy controls were compared in the study using UMI-based sequencing. Longitudinal samples, technical triplicates and paired sorted CD4+ and CD8+ T-cell subsets, alongside PBMC samples, were included among the approximately 98 TCR-beta libraries. Of the approximately 65 subjects in the cohort, around 15 were HAM/TSP patients, some 34 were multiple sclerosis patients, and some 20 were healthy controls. Study-level results and caveats: TCR clonal expansion was highest in HAM/TSP patients and lowest in MS patients, with MS patients falling below even healthy controls. No identical CDR3 amino acid sequences were shared among expanded clones across subjects, suggesting private TCR-beta repertoires in all groups.

Healthy controls were blood bank volunteers in Maryland, USA. Unsorted PBMC libraries were generated from 2 million PBMCs stored in RNAlater at -80 °C until RNA extraction. Peripheral blood was subjected to Ficoll-Hypaque density gradient centrifugation to isolate PBMCs, which were then cryopreserved in liquid nitrogen. cDNA was synthesized by template-switch 5'RACE using a primer with a 10-nucleotide random unique molecular identifier that tagged each TCR transcript. Every sequencing run covered 15-18 subjects and yielded more than 160 million TCR-beta sequences. The RNeasy kit was used for extraction of total RNA. Using the KAPA Real-time Library Amplification kit, TCR-beta VDJ regions were amplified with primers for the TCR constant region and the 5'RACE anchor. A first PCR added sample indexes and Illumina adaptors, and a second PCR then raised library yield. After purification with Ampure beads, the TCR product of roughly 650 bp was size-selected on a 2% E-gel SizeSelection system. Library quality was checked on a Bioanalyzer, concentration was measured with Qubit, and libraries were quantified with the Kapa Library Quantification kit before pooling. Libraries were sequenced paired-end 2 x 150 bp on an Illumina HiSeq 2500. To increase sequence diversity, about 25-31% phiX was spiked into each library pool. Turning to the authors' computational methods: Quality-filtered reads were processed with the UMI-based MiGEC pipeline, which removed over 75% of raw TCR sequences during error correction. IMGT germline references were used for alignment of VDJ genes, and clonotypes were defined by a unique CDR3 amino acid sequence together with V-J genes. Clonal expansion, Shannon diversity and CDR3 relatedness were evaluated with VDJtools (CalcPairwiseDistances, ClusterSamples), while phylogenetic trees were built in CLCbio workbench. Expanded clones were defined as having at least 8 unique UMIs, based on coefficient-of-variation modelling across technical triplicates. TCRdb reprocessing: public reads trimmed at Q25 with fastp, clones called with MiXCR, in-frame beta chains kept. Rows are combined by CDR3 protein, so each entry shows the most common genes and DNA. The V and J calls follow TCRdb's processing rather than the paper's. In all, the sample holds around 14,000 distinct CDR3 sequences, and 10% of those were seen once. The ten top clones hold more than 20% of the sample.

The sample was PBMCs. Recombination connected TRBV5-1 to TRBJ1-4; TRBD1 might be the D gene, on 5 matching bases. This clonotype originated in a woman in her thirties or forties in good health. The bases are TGCGCCAGCAGCTCGGGGTCCGGGACTGCTGGGGTTAAGGGTGAAAAACTGTTTTTT. This codes for CASSSGSGTAGVKGEKLFF.